A selection of T cell receptor beta chains follows, all from one sample in a study of blood T cell repertoires in COVID-19. Repertoires were generated with immunoSEQ multiplex PCR, while TCRdb's copy carries only in-frame clones and drops some. Of about 110,000 clones listed, roughly 82% are singletons. Sequenced: peripheral blood. The receptors were sampled from a woman in her sixties with acute or convalescent COVID-19. Both conserved end residues are part of each CDR3. The order of the fields is CDR3 length, V gene, J gene, D gene, clone size, CDR3 DNA, CDR3 protein. The D gene is left open where the match is weak. For some rows the clone size is stated as once, few or many, or as a class when expanded; others skip it.

11	TRBV2	TRBJ1-2	TRBD1	few	TGTGCCAGCAGATCCGGGACAGGGTATACCTTC	CASRSGTGYTF
19	TRBV4-1	TRBJ1-6	-	-	TGCGCCAGCAGCCAAGATCCCTCCCTAACGGGACTCAGGATTTCACCCCTCCACTTT	CASSQDPSLTGLRISPLHF
13	TRBV7-2	TRBJ1-5	-	-	TGTGCCAGCAGCCTCGGGTTCAATCAGCCCCAGCATTTT	CASSLGFNQPQHF
15	TRBV7-3	TRBJ2-3	-	-	TGTGCCAGCAGCTTAGACAGATCCAGCACAGATACGCAGTATTTT	CASSLDRSSTDTQYF
13	TRBV6-1	TRBJ1-2	-	-	TGTGCCAGCAGTGAAGCAGGGGGATTGGCCTACACCTTC	CASSEAGGLAYTF
12	TRBV24-1	TRBJ2-1	-	-	TGTGCCACCAGTGATCCGGTTAATGAGCAGTTCTTC	CATSDPVNEQFF
13	TRBV10-3	TRBJ2-5	TRBD1	-	TGTGCCATCAGGGGACAGACTCAAGAGACCCAGTACTTC	CAIRGQTQETQYF
15	TRBV18	TRBJ2-1	TRBD1	once	TGTGCCAGCTCACCCGGACAGGGTAGGGAAGTTGAGCAGTTCTTC	CASSPGQGREVEQFF
13	TRBV5-4	TRBJ2-7	TRBD1	-	TGTGCCAGCAGCCGGGGACAGGGGCTCGAGCAGTACTTC	CASSRGQGLEQYF
15	TRBV14	TRBJ1-1	-	-	TGTGCCAGCAGCCGCACCCCAGGGGCTAACACTGAAGCTTTCTTT	CASSRTPGANTEAFF
13	TRBV5-5	TRBJ2-1	TRBD2	-	TGTGCCAGCAGCTTAGCGGGGGGATATGAGCAGTTCTTC	CASSLAGGYEQFF
15	TRBV7-2	TRBJ1-6	-	-	TGTGCCAGCAGCTTAATGGGGGGAGTGAATTCACCCCTCCACTTT	CASSLMGGVNSPLHF
15	TRBV30	TRBJ2-1	TRBD2	-	TGTGCCTGGAGCCTCCTCTCGGGGGGGGGCGGTGAGCAGTTCTTC	CAWSLLSGGGGEQFF
16	TRBV6-4	TRBJ2-2	TRBD2	-	TGTGCCAGCAGCCCAACCGGCGGGGGACACACCGGGGAGCTGTTTTTT	CASSPTGGGHTGELFF
12	TRBV12-5	TRBJ2-5	TRBD1	-	TGTGCTAGTGGCATTTCCAACAGGGGCCAGTACTTC	CASGISNRGQYF
14	TRBV18	TRBJ2-3	TRBD1	-	TGTGCCAGCTCACCGGGACAGACCACAGATACGCAGTATTTT	CASSPGQTTDTQYF
13	TRBV2	TRBJ1-4	-	-	TGTGCCAGCATTTACAACAGTAATGAAAAACTGTTTTTT	CASIYNSNEKLFF
15	TRBV6-5	TRBJ1-1	TRBD1	-	TGTGCCAGCAGGGGACAGGCGCCGCGGGACACTGAAGCTTTCTTT	CASRGQAPRDTEAFF
15	TRBV5-1	TRBJ2-5	TRBD1	-	TGCGCCAGCAGCGAACAAGACAGGGTGGAAGAGACCCAGTACTTC	CASSEQDRVEETQYF
16	TRBV7-2	TRBJ2-7	-	once	TGTGCCAGCAGCTTAGACGGCCGGGGGTTAGCCTACGAGCAGTACTTC	CASSLDGRGLAYEQYF
12	TRBV5-6	TRBJ2-5	-	-	TGTGCCAGCAGCTGGAACGGGGAGACCCAGTACTTC	CASSWNGETQYF
14	TRBV4-1	TRBJ2-7	TRBD1	-	TGCGCCAGCAGCCAAGGACAGGGTAACTACGAGCAGTACTTC	CASSQGQGNYEQYF
13	TRBV10-2	TRBJ2-7	-	-	TGCGCCAGCAGTGAGCCTCCCTCCTACGAGCAGTACTTC	CASSEPPSYEQYF
14	TRBV19	TRBJ1-1	-	-	TGTGCCAGCCAGCTGACAGGCATGAACACTGAAGCTTTCTTT	CASQLTGMNTEAFF
14	TRBV6-5	TRBJ2-6	-	many	TGTGCCAGCCACAGAGTCGCTGGGGCCAACGTCCTGACTTTC	CASHRVAGANVLTF
15	TRBV27	TRBJ2-1	TRBD2	few	TGTGCCAGCAGTTTAGCGGGGGGTTCCTACAATGAGCAGTTCTTC	CASSLAGGSYNEQFF
14	TRBV9	TRBJ1-2	TRBD1	-	TGTGCCAGCAGCCCACAGGGGCAGGTCGCTGGCTACACCTTC	CASSPQGQVAGYTF
15	TRBV6-6	TRBJ1-6	-	-	TGTGCCAGCAGTTACTCGGGCAGGGGTAATTCACCCCTCCACTTT	CASSYSGRGNSPLHF
15	TRBV27	TRBJ2-2	-	-	TGTGCCAGCAGTTTTGGGACACCGAACACCGGGGAGCTGTTTTTT	CASSFGTPNTGELFF
13	TRBV12-3/TRBV12-4	TRBJ1-2	-	-	TGTGCCAGCAGTTTAGGGACAGTTTATGGCTACACCTTC	CASSLGTVYGYTF
14	TRBV9	TRBJ1-4	-	-	TGTGCCAGCAGCGTAGGCTTCCAGAACGAAAAACTGTTTTTT	CASSVGFQNEKLFF
14	TRBV2	TRBJ2-5	TRBD1	once	TGTGCCAGCAGTGGGAGACAGGGGGGAGAGACCCAGTACTTC	CASSGRQGGETQYF
13	TRBV4-1	TRBJ2-5	-	-	TGCGCCAGCAGCCAAGGGTCCGAGGAGACCCAGTACTTC	CASSQGSEETQYF
13	TRBV5-6	TRBJ2-7	TRBD1	-	TGTGCCAGCAGCTTGACAGGGGGCTTCGAGCAGTACTTC	CASSLTGGFEQYF
15	TRBV5-4	TRBJ2-1	TRBD2	-	TGTGCCAGCAGCATGACTAGCGGGGGGTACAATGAGCAGTTCTTC	CASSMTSGGYNEQFF
16	TRBV6-1	TRBJ2-7	-	-	TGTGCCAGCAGTGAAGTTGGCGGGGAACAATCCTACGAGCAGTACTTC	CASSEVGGEQSYEQYF
16	TRBV15	TRBJ2-2	-	-	TGTGCCACCAGCAGCAAGGAAGGGACACTCACCGGGGAGCTGTTTTTT	CATSSKEGTLTGELFF
14	TRBV24-1	TRBJ1-6	-	-	TGTGCCACCAGTGATGCAGGGGCAGGTTCACCCCTCCACTTT	CATSDAGAGSPLHF
13	TRBV6-2/TRBV6-3	TRBJ2-2	TRBD1	-	TGTGCCAGCAGTTCAGGGGGAACCGGGGAGCTGTTTTTT	CASSSGGTGELFF
15	TRBV29-1	TRBJ1-2	TRBD1	-	TGCAGCGTTGAAGTAGGGGGACAGGGGTACTATGGCTACACCTTC	CSVEVGGQGYYGYTF
16	TRBV28	TRBJ2-7	-	-	TGTGCCAGCAGCCCGACCGGGGTTAGGGTGGGCTACGAGCAGTACTTC	CASSPTGVRVGYEQYF
18	TRBV11-2	TRBJ2-2	TRBD1	-	TGTGCCAGCAGCAAAAACCGAGCCGGGACAGACTACACCGGGGAGCTGTTTTTT	CASSKNRAGTDYTGELFF
13	TRBV9	TRBJ1-1	-	-	TGTGCCAGCAGCCCCGACAGTCCAACTGAAGCTTTCTTT	CASSPDSPTEAFF
18	TRBV28	TRBJ1-1	TRBD1	-	TGTGCCAGCAGTTTACCGGGACAGGGACGACTCATGAACACTGAAGCTTTCTTT	CASSLPGQGRLMNTEAFF
15	TRBV7-3	TRBJ2-1	TRBD2	-	TGTGCCAGCAGCTTAGGTCCGGGGGGCTACAATGAGCAGTTCTTC	CASSLGPGGYNEQFF